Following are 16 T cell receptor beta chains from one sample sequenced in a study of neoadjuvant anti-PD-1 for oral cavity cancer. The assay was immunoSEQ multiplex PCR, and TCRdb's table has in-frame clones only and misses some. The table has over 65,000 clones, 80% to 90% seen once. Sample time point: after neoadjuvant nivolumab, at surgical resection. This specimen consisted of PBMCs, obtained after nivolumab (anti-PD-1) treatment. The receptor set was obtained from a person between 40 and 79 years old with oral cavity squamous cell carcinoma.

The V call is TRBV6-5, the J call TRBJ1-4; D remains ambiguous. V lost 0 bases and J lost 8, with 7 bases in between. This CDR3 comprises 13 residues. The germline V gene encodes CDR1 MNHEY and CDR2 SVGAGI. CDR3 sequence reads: CASSYSLGEKLFF. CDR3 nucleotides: TGTGCCAGCAGTTACTCCCTGGGGGAAAAACTGTTTTTT.

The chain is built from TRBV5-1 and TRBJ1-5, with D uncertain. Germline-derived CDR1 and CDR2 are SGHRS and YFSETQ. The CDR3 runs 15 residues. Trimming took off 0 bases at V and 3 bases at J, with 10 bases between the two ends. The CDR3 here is CASSLDPQINQPQHF. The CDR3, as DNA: TGCGCCAGCAGCTTGGATCCACAGATCAATCAGCCCCAGCATTTT.

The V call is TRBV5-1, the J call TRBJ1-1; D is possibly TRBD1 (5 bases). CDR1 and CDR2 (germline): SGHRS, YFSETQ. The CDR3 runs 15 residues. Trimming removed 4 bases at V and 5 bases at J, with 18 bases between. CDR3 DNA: TGCGCCAGCAGCCGGGGCAGATCATCCCGGACTGAAGCTTTCTTT. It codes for CASSRGRSSRTEAFF.

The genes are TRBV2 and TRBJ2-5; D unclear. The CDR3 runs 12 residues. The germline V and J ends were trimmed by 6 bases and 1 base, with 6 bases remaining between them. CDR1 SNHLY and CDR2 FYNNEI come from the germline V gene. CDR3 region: CASSRVQETQYF. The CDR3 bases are TGTGCCAGCAGCCGGGTCCAAGAGACCCAGTACTTC.

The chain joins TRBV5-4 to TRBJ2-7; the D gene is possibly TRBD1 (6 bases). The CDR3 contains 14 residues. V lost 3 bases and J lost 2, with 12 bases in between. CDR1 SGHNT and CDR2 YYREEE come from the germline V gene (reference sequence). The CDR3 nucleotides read TGTGCCAGCAGCTCATATAGGGGGACCTACGAGCAGTACTTC. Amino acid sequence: CASSSYRGTYEQYF. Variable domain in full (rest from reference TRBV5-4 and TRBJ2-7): ETGVTQSPTHLIKTRGQQVTLRCSSQSGHNTVSWYQQALGQGPQFIFQYYREEENGRGNFPPRFSGLQFPNYSSELNVNALELDDSALYLCASSSYRGTYEQYFGPGTRLTVT.

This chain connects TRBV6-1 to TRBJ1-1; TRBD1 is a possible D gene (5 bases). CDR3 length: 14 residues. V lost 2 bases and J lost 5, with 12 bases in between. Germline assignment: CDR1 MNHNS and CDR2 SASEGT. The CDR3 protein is CASSEPQGGTEAFF. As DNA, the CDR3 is TGTGCCAGCAGTGAACCTCAGGGCGGGACTGAAGCTTTCTTT.

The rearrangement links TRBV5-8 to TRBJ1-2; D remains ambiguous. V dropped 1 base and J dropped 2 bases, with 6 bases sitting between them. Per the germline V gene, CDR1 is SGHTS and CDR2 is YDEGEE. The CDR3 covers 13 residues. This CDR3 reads CASSLMENYGYTF. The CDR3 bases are TGTGCCAGCAGCTTGATGGAAAACTATGGCTACACCTTC. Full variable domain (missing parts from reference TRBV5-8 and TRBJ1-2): EAGVTQSPTHLIKTRGQQATLRCSPISGHTSVYWYQQALGLGLQFLLWYDEGEERNRGNFPPRFSGRQFPNYSSELNVNALELEDSALYLCASSLMENYGYTFGSGTRLTVV.

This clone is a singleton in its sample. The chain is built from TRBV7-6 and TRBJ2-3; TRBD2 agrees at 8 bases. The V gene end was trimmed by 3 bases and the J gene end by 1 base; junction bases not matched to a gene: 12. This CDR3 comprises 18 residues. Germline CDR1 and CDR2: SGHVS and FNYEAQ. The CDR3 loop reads CASSFFPRTGGGTDTQYF. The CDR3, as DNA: TGTGCCAGCAGCTTCTTTCCTCGAACGGGGGGGGGCACAGATACGCAGTATTTT.

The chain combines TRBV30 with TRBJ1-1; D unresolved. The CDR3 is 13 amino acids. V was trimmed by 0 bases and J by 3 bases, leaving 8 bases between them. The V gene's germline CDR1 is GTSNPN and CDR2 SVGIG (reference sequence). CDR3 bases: TGTGCCTGGAGTGTACAAGTGTACACTGAAGCTTTCTTT. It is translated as CAWSVQVYTEAFF. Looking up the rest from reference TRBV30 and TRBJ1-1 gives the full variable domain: SQTIHQWPATLVQPVGSPLSLECTVEGTSNPNLYWYRQAAGRGLQLLFYSVGIGQISSEVPQNLSASRPQDRQFILSSKKLLLSDSGFYLCAWSVQVYTEAFFGQGTRLTVV.

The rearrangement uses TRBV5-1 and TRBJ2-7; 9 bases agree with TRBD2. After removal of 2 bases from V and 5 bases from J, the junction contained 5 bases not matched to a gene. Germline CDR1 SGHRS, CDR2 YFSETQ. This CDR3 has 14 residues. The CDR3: CASSFAGGPHEQYF. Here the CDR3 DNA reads TGCGCCAGCAGCTTTGCGGGAGGGCCGCACGAGCAGTACTTC.

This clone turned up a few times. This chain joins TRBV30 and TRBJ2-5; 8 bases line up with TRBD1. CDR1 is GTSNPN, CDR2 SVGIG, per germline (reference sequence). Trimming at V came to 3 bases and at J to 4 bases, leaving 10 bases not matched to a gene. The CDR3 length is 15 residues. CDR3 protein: CAWRDPWTGLETQYF. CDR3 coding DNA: TGTGCCTGGAGAGACCCCTGGACAGGGTTAGAGACCCAGTACTTC. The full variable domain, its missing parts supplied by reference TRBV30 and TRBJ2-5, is SQTIHQWPATLVQPVGSPLSLECTVEGTSNPNLYWYRQAAGRGLQLLFYSVGIGQISSEVPQNLSASRPQDRQFILSSKKLLLSDSGFYLCAWRDPWTGLETQYFGPGTRLLVL.

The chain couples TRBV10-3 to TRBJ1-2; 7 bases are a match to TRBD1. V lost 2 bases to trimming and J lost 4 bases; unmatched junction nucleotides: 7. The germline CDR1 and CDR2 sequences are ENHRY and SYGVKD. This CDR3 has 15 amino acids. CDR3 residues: CAISETTGQSYGYTF. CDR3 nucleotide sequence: TGTGCCATCAGTGAGACAACGGGACAGAGCTATGGCTACACCTTC.

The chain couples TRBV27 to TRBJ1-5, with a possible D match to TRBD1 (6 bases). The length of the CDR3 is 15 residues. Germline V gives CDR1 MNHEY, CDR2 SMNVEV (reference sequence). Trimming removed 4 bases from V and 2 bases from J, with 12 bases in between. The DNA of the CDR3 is TGTGCCAGCAGTTCCGGGGGGGCTGGCAATCAGCCCCAGCATTTT. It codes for CASSSGGAGNQPQHF.

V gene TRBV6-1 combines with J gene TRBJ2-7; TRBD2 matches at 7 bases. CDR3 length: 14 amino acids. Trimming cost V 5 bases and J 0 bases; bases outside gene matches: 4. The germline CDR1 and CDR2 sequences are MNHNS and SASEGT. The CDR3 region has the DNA TGTGCCAGCAGTCCGACGGGGGGCTCCTACGAGCAGTACTTC. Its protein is CASSPTGGSYEQYF.

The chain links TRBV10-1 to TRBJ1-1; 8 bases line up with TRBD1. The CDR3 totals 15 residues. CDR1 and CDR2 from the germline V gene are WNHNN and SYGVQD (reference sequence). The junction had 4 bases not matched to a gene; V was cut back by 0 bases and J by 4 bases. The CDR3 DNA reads TGCGCCAGCAGTGAGTCGACAGGGGCGCCCACTGAAGCTTTCTTT. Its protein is CASSESTGAPTEAFF.

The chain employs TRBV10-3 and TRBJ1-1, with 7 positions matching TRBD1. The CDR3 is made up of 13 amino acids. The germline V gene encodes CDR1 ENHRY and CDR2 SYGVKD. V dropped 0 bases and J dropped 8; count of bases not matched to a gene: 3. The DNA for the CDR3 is TGTGCCATCAGTGAGTCTTTGGACAGGGAAGCTTTCTTT. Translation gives CAISESLDREAFF.